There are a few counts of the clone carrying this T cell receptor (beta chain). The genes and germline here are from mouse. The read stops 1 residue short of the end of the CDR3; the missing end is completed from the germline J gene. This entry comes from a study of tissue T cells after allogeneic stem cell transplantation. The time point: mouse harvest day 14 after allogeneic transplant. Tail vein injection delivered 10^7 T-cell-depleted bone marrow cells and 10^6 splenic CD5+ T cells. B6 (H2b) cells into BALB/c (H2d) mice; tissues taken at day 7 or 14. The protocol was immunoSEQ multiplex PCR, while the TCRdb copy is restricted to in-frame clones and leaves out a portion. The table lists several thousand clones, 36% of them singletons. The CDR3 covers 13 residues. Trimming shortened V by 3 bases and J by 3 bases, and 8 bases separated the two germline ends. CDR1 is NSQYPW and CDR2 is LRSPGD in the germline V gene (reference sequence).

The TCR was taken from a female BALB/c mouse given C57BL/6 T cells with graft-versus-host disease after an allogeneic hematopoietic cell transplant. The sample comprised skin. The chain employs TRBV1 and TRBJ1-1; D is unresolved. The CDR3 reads CTCSASADTEVFF. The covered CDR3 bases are TGCACCTGCAGTGCGTCCGCGGACACAGAAGTCTTC.